The subject of this entry is one TCR beta chain. Antigen unknown. This sample is part of a study of T cells after yellow fever vaccination. Study as a whole: Any fraction with a low cell number was prepared using SMART-Seq v4 Ultra Low Input.

Notes on the study in general: Boosting was followed by the reappearance of most primary-vaccination clones (just under 97% CD4, about 90% CD8). Repertoires sorted by FACS could include abundant clonotypes that are contaminants from the bulk population.

The study made its TCR cDNA through 5'RACE template switching. That step introduced a universal primer site along with UMIs. TCRdb reprocessed the 5' RACE reads with MiXCR, giving one entry per CDR3 protein. The sample includes around 550,000 distinct CDR3 sequences, roughly 19% seen only once; the top ten take roughly 13%. This receptor was identified in a man in his thirties or forties who received the YFV17D yellow fever vaccine. The sample consisted of PBMCs, taken 15 days after the yellow fever booster vaccination.

The CDR3 reads CASSMGTGNYEQYF. CDR3 in DNA: TGTGCCAGTAGTATGGGGACAGGAAACTACGAGCAGTACTTC. The rearrangement links TRBV19 to TRBJ2-7; 8 nucleotides agree with TRBD1. V gave up 3 bases and J gave up 3 bases; unmatched junction bases: 4. The CDR3 spans 14 residues. CDR1 LNHDA and CDR2 SQIVND come from the germline V gene (reference sequence).